This TCR beta chain was identified during a study of T cells in Graves' hyperthyroidism and ophthalmopathy. This clonotype has a count of ten or more. Its specificity is unknown. General study results and limits: The majority of expanded thyroid clonotypes above 0.001 also appeared in blood.

The investigators amplified TCR beta CDR3 regions from RNA transcripts. The study used the HTBI primer set for a first-round RT-PCR of the TCR CDR3. MiXCR, run by TCRdb on the multiplex PCR reads, gives a single entry per CDR3 protein. The sample consists of about 400,000 distinct CDR3 sequences, just under 15% of them appearing once. Researchers defined stable Graves' hyperthyroidism as no ophthalmopathy progression within 18 months. Diagnoses rested on clinical symptoms, serum thyroxine and TRAb, thyroid ultrasound and orbital computed tomography. Isolation of PBMCs was performed on 8 to 10 ml fresh peripheral blood. V was cut by 1 base and J by 4 bases, with 7 bases left in between. This CDR3 comprises 13 residues.

Sequenced material: blood. The TCR originated in a woman in her 30s with Graves' hyperthyroidism. This sequence joins TRBV12-3 or TRBV12-4 and TRBJ2-5; no clear D gene. In DNA, the CDR3 is TGTGCCAGCAGTTTAGGGCGAGGAGAGACCCAGTACTTC. Its protein is CASSLGRGETQYF.